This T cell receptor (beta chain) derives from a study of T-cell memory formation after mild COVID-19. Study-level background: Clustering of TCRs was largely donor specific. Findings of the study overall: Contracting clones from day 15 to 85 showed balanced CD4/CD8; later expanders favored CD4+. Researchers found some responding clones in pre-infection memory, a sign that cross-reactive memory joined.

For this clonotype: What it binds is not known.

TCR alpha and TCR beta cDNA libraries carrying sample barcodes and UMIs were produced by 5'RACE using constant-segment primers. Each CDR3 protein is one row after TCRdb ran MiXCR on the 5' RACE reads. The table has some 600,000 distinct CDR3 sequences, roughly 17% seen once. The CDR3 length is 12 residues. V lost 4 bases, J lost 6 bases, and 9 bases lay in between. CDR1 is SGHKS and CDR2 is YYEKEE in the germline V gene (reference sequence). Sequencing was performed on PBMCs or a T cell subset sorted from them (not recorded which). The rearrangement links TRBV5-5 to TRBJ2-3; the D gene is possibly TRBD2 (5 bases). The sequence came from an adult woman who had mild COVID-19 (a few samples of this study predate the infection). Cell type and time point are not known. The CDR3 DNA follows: TGTGCCAGCAGCCCATGGGAGGATACGCAGTATTTT. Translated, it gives CASSPWEDTQYF. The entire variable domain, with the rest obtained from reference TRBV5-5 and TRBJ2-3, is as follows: DAGVTQSPTHLIKTRGQQVTLRCSPISGHKSVSWYQQVLGQGPQFIFQYYEKEERGRGNFPDRFSARQFPNYSSELNVNALLLGDSALYLCASSPWEDTQYFGPGTRLTVL.